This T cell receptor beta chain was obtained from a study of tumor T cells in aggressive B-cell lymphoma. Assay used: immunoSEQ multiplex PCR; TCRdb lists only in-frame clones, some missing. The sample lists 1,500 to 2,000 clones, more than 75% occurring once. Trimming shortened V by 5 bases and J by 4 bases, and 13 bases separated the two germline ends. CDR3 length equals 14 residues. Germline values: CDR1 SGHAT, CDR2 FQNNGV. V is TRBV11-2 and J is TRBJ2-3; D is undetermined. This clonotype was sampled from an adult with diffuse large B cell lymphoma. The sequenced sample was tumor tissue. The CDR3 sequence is CASSPGVGSDTQYF. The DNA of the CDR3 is TGTGCCAGCAGCCCAGGTGTAGGTTCAGATACGCAGTATTTT. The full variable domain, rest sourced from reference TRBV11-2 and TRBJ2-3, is EAGVAQSPRYKIIEKRQSVAFWCNPISGHATLYWYQQILGQGPKLLIQFQNNGVVDDSQLPKDRFSAERLKGVDSTLKIQPAKLEDSAVYLCASSPGVGSDTQYFGPGTRLTVL.